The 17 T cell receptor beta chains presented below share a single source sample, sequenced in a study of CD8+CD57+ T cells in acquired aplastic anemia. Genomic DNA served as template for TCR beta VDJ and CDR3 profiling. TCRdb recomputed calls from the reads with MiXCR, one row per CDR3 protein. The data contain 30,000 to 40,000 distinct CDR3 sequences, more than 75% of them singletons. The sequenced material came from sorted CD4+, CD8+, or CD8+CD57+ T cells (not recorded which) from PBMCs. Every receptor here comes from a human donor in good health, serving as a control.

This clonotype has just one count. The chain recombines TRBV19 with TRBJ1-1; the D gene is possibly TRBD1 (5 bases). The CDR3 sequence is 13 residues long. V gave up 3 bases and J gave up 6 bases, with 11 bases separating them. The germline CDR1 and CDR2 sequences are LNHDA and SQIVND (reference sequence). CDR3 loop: CASSILGTAEAFF. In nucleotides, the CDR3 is TGTGCCAGTAGTATCTTAGGGACGGCTGAAGCTTTCTTT.

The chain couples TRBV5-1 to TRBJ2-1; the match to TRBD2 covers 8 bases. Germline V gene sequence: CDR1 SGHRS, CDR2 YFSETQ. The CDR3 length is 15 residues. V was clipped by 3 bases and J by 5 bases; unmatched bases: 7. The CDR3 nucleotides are TGCGCCAGCAGCTGGGCAGCGGGGGCCAACAATGAGCAGTTCTTC. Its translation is CASSWAAGANNEQFF.

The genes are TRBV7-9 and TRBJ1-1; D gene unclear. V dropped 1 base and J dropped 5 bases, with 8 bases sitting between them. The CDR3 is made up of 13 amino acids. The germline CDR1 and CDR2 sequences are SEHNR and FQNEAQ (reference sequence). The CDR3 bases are TGTGCCAGCAGCTTAGAGGGTCGGACTGAAGCTTTCTTT. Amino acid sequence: CASSLEGRTEAFF.

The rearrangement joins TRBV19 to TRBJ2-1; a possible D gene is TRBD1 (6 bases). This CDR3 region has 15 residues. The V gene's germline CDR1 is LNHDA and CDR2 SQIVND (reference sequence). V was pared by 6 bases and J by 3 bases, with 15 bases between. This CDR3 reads CASREFEDSYNEQFF. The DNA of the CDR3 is TGTGCCAGTAGGGAGTTCGAGGACAGCTACAATGAGCAGTTCTTC. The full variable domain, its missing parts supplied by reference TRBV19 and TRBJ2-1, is DGGITQSPKYLFRKEGQNVTLSCEQNLNHDAMYWYRQDPGQGLRLIYYSQIVNDFQKGDIAEGYSVSREKKESFPLTVTSAQKNPTAFYLCASREFEDSYNEQFFGPGTRLTVL.

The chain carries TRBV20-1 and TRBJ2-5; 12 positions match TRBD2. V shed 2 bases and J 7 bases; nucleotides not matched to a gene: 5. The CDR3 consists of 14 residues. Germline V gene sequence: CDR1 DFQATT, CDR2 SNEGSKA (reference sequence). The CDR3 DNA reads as TGCAGTGCTAGACCTAGCGGGGGGGACGGGACCCAGTACTTC. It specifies CSARPSGGDGTQYF.

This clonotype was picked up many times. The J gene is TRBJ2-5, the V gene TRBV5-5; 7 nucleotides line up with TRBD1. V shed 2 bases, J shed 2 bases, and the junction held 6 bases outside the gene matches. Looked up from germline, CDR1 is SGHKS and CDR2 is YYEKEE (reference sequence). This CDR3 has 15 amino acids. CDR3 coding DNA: TGTGCCAGCAGCTTCCGGGACAGCCGACAAGAGACCCAGTACTTC. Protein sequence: CASSFRDSRQETQYF. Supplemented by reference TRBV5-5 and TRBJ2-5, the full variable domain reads DAGVTQSPTHLIKTRGQQVTLRCSPISGHKSVSWYQQVLGQGPQFIFQYYEKEERGRGNFPDRFSARQFPNYSSELNVNALLLGDSALYLCASSFRDSRQETQYFGPGTRLLVL.

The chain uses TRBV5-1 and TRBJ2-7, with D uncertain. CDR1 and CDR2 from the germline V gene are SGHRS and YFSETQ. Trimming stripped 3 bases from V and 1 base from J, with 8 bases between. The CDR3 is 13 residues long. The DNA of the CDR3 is TGCGCCAGCAGCTACGGTTATTCCTACGAGCAGTACTTC. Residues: CASSYGYSYEQYF.

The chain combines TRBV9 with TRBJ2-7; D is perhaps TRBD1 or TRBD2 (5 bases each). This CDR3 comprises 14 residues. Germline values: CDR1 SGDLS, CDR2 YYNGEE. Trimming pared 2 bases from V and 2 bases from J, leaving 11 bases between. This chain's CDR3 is CASSVGTSTYEQYF. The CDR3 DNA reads TGTGCCAGCAGCGTCGGGACCAGCACCTACGAGCAGTACTTC.

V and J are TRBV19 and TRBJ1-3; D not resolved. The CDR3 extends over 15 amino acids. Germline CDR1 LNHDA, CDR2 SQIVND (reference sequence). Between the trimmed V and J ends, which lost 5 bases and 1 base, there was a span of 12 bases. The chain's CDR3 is CASSALQVSGNTIYF. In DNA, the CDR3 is TGTGCCAGTAGTGCCCTCCAGGTATCTGGAAACACCATATATTTT.

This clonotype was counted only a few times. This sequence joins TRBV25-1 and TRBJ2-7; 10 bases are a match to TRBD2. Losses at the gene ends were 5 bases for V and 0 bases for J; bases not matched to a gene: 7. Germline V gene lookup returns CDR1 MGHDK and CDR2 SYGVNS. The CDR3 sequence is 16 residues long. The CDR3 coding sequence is TGTGCCAGCAGTTATCCCCCTAGCGGGAGCTCCTACGAGCAGTACTTC. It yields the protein CASSYPPSGSSYEQYF.

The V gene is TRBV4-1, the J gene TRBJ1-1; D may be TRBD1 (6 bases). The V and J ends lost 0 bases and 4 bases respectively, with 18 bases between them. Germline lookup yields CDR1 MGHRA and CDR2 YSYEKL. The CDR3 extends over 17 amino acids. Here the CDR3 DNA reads TGCGCCAGCAGCCAAGAAGTGGTGGGGACAAGACGCACTGAAGCTTTCTTT. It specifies CASSQEVVGTRRTEAFF.

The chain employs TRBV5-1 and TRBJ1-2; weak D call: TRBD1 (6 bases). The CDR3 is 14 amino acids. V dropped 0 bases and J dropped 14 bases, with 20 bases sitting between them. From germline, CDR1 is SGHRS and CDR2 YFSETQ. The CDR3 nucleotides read TGCGCCAGCAGCTTGGAGGACAGTCTCCAGCTACCAACCTTC. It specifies CASSLEDSLQLPTF.

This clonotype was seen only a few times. CDR3 protein: CASSVGQGLAGGPTDTQYF. The CDR3 DNA reads TGTGCCAGCAGCGTAGGACAGGGACTAGCGGGGGGGCCCACAGATACGCAGTATTTT. V is TRBV9 and J is TRBJ2-3; 16 positions agree with TRBD2. The germline V gene has CDR1 SGDLS and CDR2 YYNGEE. The trim removed 0 bases at V and 2 bases at J, leaving 6 bases unmatched. The CDR3 has 19 amino acids.

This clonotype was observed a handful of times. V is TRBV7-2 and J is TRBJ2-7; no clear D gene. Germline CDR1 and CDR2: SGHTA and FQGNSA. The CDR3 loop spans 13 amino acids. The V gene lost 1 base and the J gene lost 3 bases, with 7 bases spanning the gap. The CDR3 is CASSLVGIYEQYF. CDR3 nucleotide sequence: TGTGCCAGCAGCTTAGTAGGGATCTACGAGCAGTACTTC.

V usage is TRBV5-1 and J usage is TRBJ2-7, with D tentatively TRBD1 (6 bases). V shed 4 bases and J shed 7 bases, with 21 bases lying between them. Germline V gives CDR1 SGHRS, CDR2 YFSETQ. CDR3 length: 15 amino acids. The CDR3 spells CASSPIMTGVDEQYF. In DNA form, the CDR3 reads TGCGCCAGCAGCCCCATAATGACAGGCGTAGATGAGCAGTACTTC.

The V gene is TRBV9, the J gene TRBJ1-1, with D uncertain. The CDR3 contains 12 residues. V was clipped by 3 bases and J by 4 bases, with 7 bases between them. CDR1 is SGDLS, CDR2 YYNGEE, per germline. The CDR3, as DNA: TGTGCCAGCAGCGGTCCCCGCACTGAAGCTTTCTTT. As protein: CASSGPRTEAFF.

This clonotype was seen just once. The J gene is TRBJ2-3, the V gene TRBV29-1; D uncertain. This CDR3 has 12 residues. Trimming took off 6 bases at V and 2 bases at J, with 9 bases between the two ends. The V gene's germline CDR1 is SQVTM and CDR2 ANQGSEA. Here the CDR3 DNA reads TGCAGCGTGGGATTATTCACAGATACGCAGTATTTT. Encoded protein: CSVGLFTDTQYF.